The entry below gives a single TCR beta chain sequence along with its context. Its binding antigen is unknown. The sample was run on an Illumina MiSeq. TCRdb reprocessed the reads into one record per CDR3 protein sequence, lacking DNA. The table held for this sample gives around 7,500 distinct CDR3 sequences. The leading ten clones occupy less than 7.5% of the sample. The source of the sample is a study of diagnostic markers for celiac disease (dated by TCRdb to the early 2020s). CDR1 and CDR2 are drawn from the germline V gene: SQVTM, ANQGSEA. Including cysteine and phenylalanine, the CDR3 has 19 amino acids. DNA is not recorded here.

The receptor chain draws on TRBV29-1 and TRBJ1-2; no DNA is available, so the TRBD1 call from TCRdb remains unchecked. Material for sequencing was either unsorted cells or a sorted T cell fraction (not recorded which). The TCR sequence derives from a human donor. This table probably holds off-target reads from a library built for another chain. This receptor carries the CDR3 CSVEGPGQGRRAANYGYTF.